This T cell receptor beta chain was identified during a study of CD8+ T cells in alopecia areata. Study as a whole: Scoring treated patients' severity relied on the percentage of scalp area affected.

Treatment here: oral pan-JAK inhibitor, 5-10 mg twice daily. As the sequencing template, cDNA was produced by extracting RNA and reverse transcribing it. Some clones are missing from TCRdb's copy, which holds only in-frame ones; the method was immunoSEQ multiplex PCR. The table shows roughly 120,000 clones, with 53% occurring only once. Regarding the study as a whole: Tofacitinib delivered significant drops in scalp clonality and in expanded CD8+ clones among the top 100. With tofacitinib ongoing, many expanded lesional clones persisted in both scalp and blood.

As regards this clone: Its antigen remains unidentified.

CDR3 size: 15 residues. V trimming: 1 base; J trimming: 4 bases; junction bases outside the gene matches: 3. Looked up from germline, CDR1 is LGHNA and CDR2 is YNFKEQ. This clonotype was obtained from a human donor with alopecia areata. The starting material was CD4+ T cells sorted from blood, obtained at week 4, from a patient treated with tofacitinib. The rearrangement links TRBV4-2 to TRBJ2-1, with TRBD2 matching 8 bases. The CDR3 loop reads CASSQAIAGYNEQFF. DNA for the CDR3: TGTGCCAGCAGCCAAGCAATAGCGGGGTACAATGAGCAGTTCTTC.